Below are 17 T cell receptor beta chains sequenced from a single sample in a study of blood T cell repertoires in COVID-19. Repertoires were generated with immunoSEQ multiplex PCR, while TCRdb's copy carries only in-frame clones and drops some. The repertoire holds 56,000 or so clones, with 85% to 90% as singletons. The sequenced sample was peripheral blood. The source of these receptors is a human donor in a cohort sampled during active COVID-19.

The CDR3 here is CASSFTGVGQPQHF. In nucleotides, the CDR3 is TGTGCCAGCAGCTTTACAGGGGTAGGACAGCCCCAGCATTTT. The chain recombines TRBV3-1 (or the pseudogene TRBV3-2) with TRBJ1-5, with 7 bases lining up with TRBD1. V trimming: 5 bases; J trimming: 7 bases; junction bases outside the gene matches: 8. Germline V gives CDR1 LGHDT, CDR2 YNNKEL (reference sequence). The CDR3 runs 14 residues.

The chain joins TRBV25-1 to TRBJ1-5, with D perhaps matching TRBD1 (6 bases). Germline-derived CDR1 and CDR2 are MGHDK and SYGVNS. V dropped 5 bases and J dropped 2 bases, with 10 bases sitting between them. This CDR3 region has 14 residues. The CDR3 DNA sequence: TGTGCCAGCAGTTACAGGGCTGGCAATCAGCCCCAGCATTTT. This codes for CASSYRAGNQPQHF. The whole variable domain, remainder taken from reference TRBV25-1 and TRBJ1-5, is EADIYQTPRYLVIGTGKKITLECSQTMGHDKMYWYQQDPGMELHLIHYSYGVNSTEKGDLSSESTVSRIRTEHFPLTLESARPSHTSQYLCASSYRAGNQPQHFGDGTRLSIL.

This chain uses TRBV7-8 with TRBJ2-7; 7 positions agree with TRBD2. Germline V lookup: CDR1 SGHVS, CDR2 FQNEAQ. The CDR3 loop spans 17 amino acids. The ends lost 4 bases at V and 2 bases at J; junction bases unmatched: 14. This CDR3 is CASSSQPGIGGAYEQYF. CDR3 coding DNA: TGTGCCAGCAGCTCCCAGCCGGGTATTGGGGGGGCCTACGAGCAGTACTTC. Drawing the rest from reference TRBV7-8 and TRBJ2-7, the complete variable domain is GAGVSQSPRYKVAKRGQDVALRCDPISGHVSLFWYQQALGQGPEFLTYFQNEAQLDKSGLPSDRFFAERPEGSVSTLKIQRTQQEDSAVYLCASSSQPGIGGAYEQYFGPGTRLTVT.

This chain joins TRBV4-1 and TRBJ2-7; TRBD2 aligns across 11 bases. CDR3 length: 19 residues. Germline-derived CDR1 and CDR2 are MGHRA and YSYEKL. Unmatched junction bases numbered 19, after V lost 3 bases and J lost 6 bases. CDR3 sequence: CASSQSPATSGIGRGEQYF. Written as DNA, the CDR3 is TGCGCCAGCAGCCAGAGTCCGGCGACTAGCGGGATAGGAAGGGGCGAGCAGTACTTC.

The chain joins TRBV15 to TRBJ2-3; maybe TRBD2 (5 bases). The CDR3 loop spans 14 amino acids. Germline CDR1 LNHNV, CDR2 YYDKDF (reference sequence). Trimming stripped 1 base from V and 3 bases from J, with 8 bases between. The CDR3 loop is CATSRVRTTDTQYF. CDR3 DNA: TGTGCCACCAGCAGAGTAAGGACTACAGATACGCAGTATTTT.

Many counts were recorded for this clone. V usage is TRBV27 and J usage is TRBJ2-7; 8 nucleotides line up with TRBD2. Per the germline V gene, CDR1 is MNHEY and CDR2 is SMNVEV (reference sequence). This CDR3 contains 16 residues. The junction had 13 bases not matched to a gene; V was cut back by 5 bases and J by 4 bases. The chain's CDR3 is CASSPPPGTRAYEQYF. CDR3 DNA sequence: TGTGCCAGCAGTCCACCCCCCGGGACTAGGGCTTACGAGCAGTACTTC.

The chain is built from TRBV7-9 and TRBJ2-7, with D maybe TRBD2 (6 bases). The CDR3 loop spans 12 amino acids. Germline V gene data show CDR1 as SEHNR and CDR2 as FQNEAQ (reference sequence). Trimming pared 11 bases from V and 3 bases from J, leaving 14 bases between. Here the CDR3 DNA reads TGTGCCTCATTAGCGGAAAACTACGAGCAGTACTTC. It encodes CASLAENYEQYF.

The sample holds one count of this clone. The CDR3 nucleotides are TGTGCCAGCAGCTCGTATAGCAATCAGCCCCAGCATTTT. It translates to CASSSYSNQPQHF. The rearrangement uses TRBV11-2 and TRBJ1-5; unclear D gene. This CDR3 contains 13 residues. With 4 bases removed from V and 0 bases from J, the gap between germline ends came to 4 bases. Germline-derived CDR1 and CDR2 are SGHAT and FQNNGV.

This clone has only one observation. The sample has other DNA sequences that encode this CDR3 too. The CDR3 region has the DNA TGTGCCAGCAGCTTGACAGGGGGTTACGAGCAGTACTTC. This encodes CASSLTGGYEQYF. J is TRBJ2-7 and V is TRBV7-9; 9 bases map to TRBD1. The V segment lost 3 bases and the J segment 4 bases; nucleotides outside the gene matches: 1. Germline values: CDR1 SEHNR, CDR2 FQNEAQ (reference sequence). The CDR3 totals 13 residues.

The sample holds a few counts of this clone. The V call is TRBV6-6, the J call TRBJ1-6, with D unresolved. Germline CDR1 and CDR2: MNHNY and SVGAGI (reference sequence). This CDR3 is 14 amino acids long. V lost 5 bases and J 9 bases, leaving 14 bases between the germline ends. CDR3 in DNA: TGTGCCAGCAGTCCGGGGAACGTAGGTTCACCCCTCCACTTT. It yields the protein CASSPGNVGSPLHF.

V and J are TRBV27 and TRBJ1-3; 11 bases fit TRBD1. Germline V gives CDR1 MNHEY, CDR2 SMNVEV (reference sequence). The junction had 2 bases not matched to a gene; V was cut back by 5 bases and J by 2 bases. The CDR3 length is 15 residues. The CDR3 nucleotides read TGTGCCAGCAGTCCGGACAGGGGGCCTGGAAACACCATATATTTT. This sequence encodes CASSPDRGPGNTIYF.

V usage is TRBV28 and J usage is TRBJ2-7; D is possibly TRBD2 (5 bases). Trimming removed 1 base from V and 3 bases from J, with 19 bases in between. The CDR3 length is 17 residues. The germline V gene encodes CDR1 MDHEN and CDR2 SYDVKM. This CDR3 reads CASSLYFGKGRDYEQYF. DNA for the CDR3: TGTGCCAGCAGTTTATATTTCGGGAAAGGTCGCGACTACGAGCAGTACTTC.

This chain connects TRBV21-1 to TRBJ2-7; TRBD1, as called in the table, went unchecked against the DNA. TRBV21-1 is designated a pseudogene. This CDR3 spans 14 amino acids. Here the CDR3 reads CASSTGQIFYEQYF. DNA for the CDR3: TGTGCCAGCAGCACAGGGCAAATCTTCTACGAGCAGTACTTC.

The sample holds one count of this clone. The chain employs TRBV28 and TRBJ1-1; D unclear. The length of the CDR3 is 13 residues. Germline CDR1 MDHEN, CDR2 SYDVKM. Trimming removed 3 bases at V and 3 bases at J, with 8 bases between. The CDR3 DNA is TGTGCCAGCAGTTTTGGGCAGCACACTGAAGCTTTCTTT. This encodes CASSFGQHTEAFF.

The chain carries TRBV7-2 and TRBJ2-3; TRBD2 is a possible D gene (6 bases). This CDR3 has 15 residues. Germline V gene lookup returns CDR1 SGHTA and CDR2 FQGNSA. Trimming took 1 base from V and 5 from J, leaving 13 bases between them. This chain's CDR3 is CASSLVAGRIDTQYF. Here the CDR3 DNA reads TGTGCCAGCAGCTTAGTGGCGGGAAGGATAGATACGCAGTATTTT.

The chain links TRBV12-3 or TRBV12-4 to TRBJ2-7; 7 positions agree with TRBD1. The trim removed 5 bases at V and 4 bases at J, leaving 5 bases unmatched. The CDR3 runs to 13 residues. This chain's CDR3 is CASSRQGPYEQYF. The DNA of the CDR3 is TGTGCCAGCAGTCGACAGGGTCCTTACGAGCAGTACTTC.

This clone has only one observation. The chain couples TRBV7-9 to TRBJ2-1; 9 positions match TRBD2. V lost 5 bases to trimming and J lost 8 bases; unmatched junction nucleotides: 10. There are 15 residues in the CDR3. The germline V gene encodes CDR1 SEHNR and CDR2 FQNEAQ (reference sequence). CDR3: CASSPLAGPLDEQFF. CDR3 sequence (DNA): TGTGCCAGCAGCCCTCTAGCGGGGCCTTTAGATGAGCAGTTCTTC.